The 27 T cell receptor beta chains below all came from one sample that was sequenced in a study of control samples from healthy donors and cancer patients. Data came from immunoSEQ multiplex PCR; TCRdb stores just in-frame clones and leaves some out. The sample lists fewer than 200,000 clones; roughly 90% were seen once. Material for sequencing was blood. These receptors all stem from a man aged 30-40 years in good health.

The rearrangement links TRBV7-9 to TRBJ1-4, with 10 nucleotides matching TRBD1. CDR1 and CDR2 from the germline V gene are SEHNR and FQNEAQ (reference sequence). V lost 5 bases to trimming and J lost 8 bases; unmatched junction nucleotides: 5. The CDR3 contains 14 residues. CDR3: CASSLDRGAEKLFF. CDR3 DNA sequence: TGTGCCAGCAGCCTGGACAGGGGGGCGGAAAAACTGTTTTTT.

The rearrangement joins TRBV5-8 to TRBJ1-5, with 7 bases matching TRBD1. The germline V gene has CDR1 SGHTS and CDR2 YDEGEE. Trimming removed 4 bases from V and 5 bases from J; junction bases left unmatched: 3. The CDR3 spans 13 residues. The CDR3 region has the DNA TGTGCCAGCAGCCTACAGGGGTATCAGCCCCAGCATTTT. Translating it yields CASSLQGYQPQHF. Full variable domain (remainder filled in from reference TRBV5-8 and TRBJ1-5): EAGVTQSPTHLIKTRGQQATLRCSPISGHTSVYWYQQALGLGLQFLLWYDEGEERNRGNFPPRFSGRQFPNYSSELNVNALELEDSALYLCASSLQGYQPQHFGDGTRLSIL.

The J gene is TRBJ2-3, the V gene TRBV6-2 or TRBV6-3; 8 bases fit TRBD1. Per germline, CDR1 MNHEY and CDR2 SVGEGT. Trimming cost V 6 bases and J 3 bases; bases outside gene matches: 2. The CDR3 runs 13 residues. The DNA of the CDR3 is TGTGCCAGCAGCCACAGGGGGACAGATACGCAGTATTTT. This translates into CASSHRGTDTQYF.

The chain employs TRBV28 and TRBJ1-6; D is ambiguous. Trimming shortened V by 7 bases and J by 5 bases, and 15 bases separated the two germline ends. The CDR3 is 15 residues long. Germline values: CDR1 MDHEN, CDR2 SYDVKM. CDR3 region: CASNPGRANNSPLHF. The CDR3 DNA reads as TGTGCCAGCAATCCGGGCAGAGCCAATAATTCACCCCTCCACTTT.

The V and J genes are TRBV5-4 and TRBJ2-7; 8 bases match TRBD1. This CDR3 spans 13 amino acids. CDR1 and CDR2 (germline): SGHNT, YYREEE (reference sequence). J lost 2 bases, V lost 2 bases, and 0 bases had no gene match. The CDR3 reads CASSLQGAYEQYF. In nucleotides, the CDR3 is TGTGCCAGCAGCTTACAGGGGGCCTACGAGCAGTACTTC.

This rearrangement joins TRBV28 to TRBJ2-3; D could derive from TRBD1 or TRBD2 (5 bases each). Germline V gene data show CDR1 as MDHEN and CDR2 as SYDVKM. V was clipped by 4 bases and J by 3 bases, with 17 bases between them. CDR3 length: 16 residues. The CDR3 reads CASSSGYRDPTDTQYF. The CDR3, as DNA: TGTGCCAGCAGTTCCGGCTACCGGGACCCGACAGATACGCAGTATTTT.

The V call is TRBV29-1, the J call TRBJ2-3; 9 bases are shared with TRBD2. This CDR3 is built from 18 residues. Trimming at V came to 5 bases and at J to 8 bases, leaving 23 bases not matched to a gene. The germline V gene has CDR1 SQVTM and CDR2 ANQGSEA. CDR3 amino acids: CSVLMSSGIQPAPRTQYF. The CDR3 DNA sequence: TGCAGCGTTCTCATGTCTAGCGGGATCCAACCGGCCCCCCGTACGCAGTATTTT.

V and J are TRBV27 and TRBJ1-6; tentatively, D is TRBD1 (6 bases). This CDR3 is 14 amino acids long. Germline V gives CDR1 MNHEY, CDR2 SMNVEV (reference sequence). V gave up 6 bases and J gave up 9 bases, with 15 bases separating them. The CDR3 sequence: CASRQRGNGSPLHF. The CDR3 bases are TGTGCCAGCAGGCAAAGGGGGAACGGTTCACCCCTCCACTTT.

In regard to this clone: Its ends do not fully match the called genes, so a read error is possible. This chain joins TRBV7-2 and TRBJ1-5; the D is unclear. The germline V gene has CDR1 SGHTA and CDR2 FQGNSA. CDR3 length equals 14 residues. This CDR3 is CASSLGEGNRPQHF. The CDR3 DNA sequence: TGTGCCAGCAGCTTAGGGGAAGGCAATCGGCCCCAGCATTTT. Looking up the rest from reference TRBV7-2 and TRBJ1-5 gives the full variable domain: GAGVSQSPSNKVTEKGKDVELRCDPISGHTALYWYRQSLGQGLEFLIYFQGNSAPDKSGLPSDRFSAERTGGSVSTLTIQRTQQEDSAVYLCASSLGEGNRPQHFGDGTRLSIL.

This chain joins TRBV12-5 and TRBJ2-2, with D unresolved. Germline-derived CDR1 and CDR2 are LGHNT and FRNRAP. The CDR3 consists of 14 residues. V lost 1 base and J lost 0, with 3 bases in between. CDR3 amino acids: CASGLGANTGELFF. CDR3 DNA sequence: TGTGCTAGTGGTTTGGGGGCGAACACCGGGGAGCTGTTTTTT.

This chain connects TRBV12-3 or TRBV12-4 to TRBJ1-2; no reliable D call. This CDR3 is 12 amino acids long. With 4 bases removed from V and 4 bases from J, the gap between germline ends came to 7 bases. For the CDR3, the DNA is TGTGCCAGCAGTTCCGGATTCTATGGCTACACCTTC. It codes for CASSSGFYGYTF.

The chain links TRBV19 to TRBJ2-2; TRBD2 might be the D (7 bases). Germline V gene sequence: CDR1 LNHDA, CDR2 SQIVND (reference sequence). This CDR3 has 15 residues. V lost 5 bases, J lost 0 bases, and 10 bases lay in between. This chain's CDR3 is CASSGGAANTGELFF. In nucleotides, the CDR3 is TGTGCCAGTAGTGGGGGGGCGGCGAACACCGGGGAGCTGTTTTTT.

Regarding this clone: Mismatch with germline at one junction end may stem from a read error. The CDR3 reads CVSSYSGPEAFF. CDR3 sequence (DNA): TGTGTCAGCAGTTACTCGGGGCCTGAAGCTTTCTTT. V is TRBV6-6 and J is TRBJ1-1, with D tentatively TRBD1 (5 bases). The CDR3 has 12 amino acids. Looked up from germline, CDR1 is MNHNY and CDR2 is SVGAGI (reference sequence).

The table lists this clone with a few counts. This chain connects TRBV24-1 to TRBJ2-5, with no clear D. V lost 4 bases and J 7 bases, leaving 12 bases between the germline ends. The germline V gene has CDR1 KGHDR and CDR2 SFDVKD. The CDR3 runs to 13 residues. The CDR3 here is CATSDRTGWTQYF. CDR3 coding DNA: TGTGCCACCAGTGACCGAACCGGGTGGACCCAGTACTTC.

This clone has just one count. The genes are TRBV6-6 and TRBJ2-1; TRBD2 aligns across 12 bases. Trimming cost V 6 bases and J 2 bases; bases outside gene matches: 2. In germline, CDR1 is MNHNY, CDR2 SVGAGI (reference sequence). The CDR3 has 15 amino acids. The CDR3 is CASSRTSGAYNEQFF. CDR3 DNA: TGTGCCAGCAGCCGGACTAGCGGGGCCTACAATGAGCAGTTCTTC.

DNA of the CDR3: TGTGCCAGCAGCCCGACCGGGACAGGGGGCTCCGGGGAGCTGTTTTTT. Protein sequence: CASSPTGTGGSGELFF. The chain recombines TRBV3-1 (or the pseudogene TRBV3-2) with TRBJ2-2; 12 positions agree with TRBD1. V lost 4 bases and J lost 6; bases outside the gene matches: 6. The CDR3 totals 16 residues. Germline CDR1 is LGHDT and CDR2 is YNNKEL (reference sequence).

The chain uses TRBV7-9 and TRBJ1-6; no firm D call. V gave up 2 bases and J gave up 12 bases, with 8 bases separating them. This CDR3 region has 12 residues. Germline V gene data show CDR1 as SEHNR and CDR2 as FQNEAQ (reference sequence). The CDR3 nucleotides are TGTGCCAGCAGCTTAACGTTTGGACCCCTCCACTTT. Amino acid sequence: CASSLTFGPLHF.

The J gene is TRBJ2-4, the V gene TRBV5-8, with D perhaps assigned TRBD1 or TRBD2 (5 bases each). V was cut by 4 bases and J by 0 bases, with 14 bases left in between. The germline CDR1 and CDR2 sequences are SGHTS and YDEGEE. This CDR3 contains 16 residues. CDR3 in DNA: TGTGCCAGCAGCCCCTTCGGGGACCTAGCCAAAAACATTCAGTACTTC. Protein product: CASSPFGDLAKNIQYF.

The genes are TRBV7-3 and TRBJ2-1, with TRBD2 matching over 14 bases. The germline V gene encodes CDR1 SGHTA and CDR2 FQGTGA. The CDR3 runs to 16 residues. Trimming at V came to 1 base and at J to 8 bases, leaving 4 bases not matched to a gene. The CDR3 loop reads CASSLMGLAGVDEQFF. The CDR3, as DNA: TGTGCCAGCAGCTTAATGGGACTAGCGGGAGTCGATGAGCAGTTCTTC.

The chain joins TRBV9 to TRBJ2-2, with 7 bases fitting TRBD1. The CDR3 covers 12 residues. Germline loops: CDR1 SGDLS, CDR2 YYNGEE. Trimming cost V 4 bases and J 8 bases; bases outside gene matches: 2. The CDR3 nucleotides read TGTGCCAGCAGCCCACAGGGGGGGGAGCTGTTTTTT. Its protein is CASSPQGGELFF.

The chain carries TRBV11-2 and TRBJ1-2; 8 nucleotides align to TRBD1. The germline CDR1 and CDR2 sequences are SGHAT and FQNNGV. The CDR3 spans 15 residues. V dropped 6 bases and J dropped 4; count of bases not matched to a gene: 10. The CDR3 coding sequence is TGTGCCAGCAGGTCGACAGGGGCCGCAACCTATGGCTACACCTTC. Protein sequence: CASRSTGAATYGYTF.

This sequence joins TRBV6-4 and TRBJ2-3; 11 bases map to TRBD2. Germline V CDR1 and CDR2: MRHNA, SNTAGT. Trimming removed 0 bases from V and 4 bases from J; junction bases left unmatched: 0. This CDR3 spans 15 amino acids. In DNA form, the CDR3 reads TGTGCCAGCAGTGACTCTAGCGGGGGGGCAGATACGCAGTATTTT. Protein sequence: CASSDSSGGADTQYF.

This chain joins TRBV7-9 and TRBJ2-3; 9 nucleotides match TRBD1. The V gene's germline CDR1 is SEHNR and CDR2 FQNEAQ (reference sequence). This CDR3 is 16 amino acids long. V dropped 5 bases and J dropped 1; count of bases not matched to a gene: 7. As DNA, the CDR3 is TGTGCCAGCAGCCCCCGGAGACAGGGGGGCACAGATACGCAGTATTTT. It translates to CASSPRRQGGTDTQYF.

This chain joins TRBV4-2 and TRBJ2-1, with 10 bases matching TRBD2. V lost 2 bases, J lost 7 bases, and 5 bases stayed unmatched. The CDR3 sequence is 15 residues long. Germline CDR1 LGHNA, CDR2 YNFKEQ. The CDR3 DNA reads TGTGCCAGCAGCCAACTAGCGGGAGAGTATAATGAGCAGTTCTTC. Its translation: CASSQLAGEYNEQFF.

CDR3 residues: CASSIGTSGRQYF. DNA of the CDR3: TGTGCCAGTAGTATAGGAACTAGCGGGAGACAGTATTTT. The chain combines TRBV19 with TRBJ2-3; TRBD2 agrees at 11 bases. There are 13 residues in the CDR3. The germline V gene has CDR1 LNHDA and CDR2 SQIVND (reference sequence). With 1 base clipped from V and 12 bases from J, the junction kept 3 bases outside the gene matches.

This clone was recorded a few times. The rearrangement joins TRBV5-4 to TRBJ2-3; D uncertain. V shed 0 bases and J shed 9 bases, with 8 bases lying between them. The CDR3 is 12 residues long. CDR1 and CDR2 from the germline V gene are SGHNT and YYREEE (reference sequence). The CDR3 DNA sequence: TGTGCCAGCAGCTTGGATGCTCAGACGCAGTATTTT. Amino acids: CASSLDAQTQYF.

This rearrangement joins TRBV4-1 to TRBJ2-1; D call uncertain. V lost 1 base to trimming and J lost 1 base, with 11 bases between them. The germline V gene encodes CDR1 MGHRA and CDR2 YSYEKL. This CDR3 has 16 residues. The CDR3 DNA follows: TGCGCCAGCAGCCAAGTCAATCTAGTGTCCTACAATGAGCAGTTCTTC. Its protein is CASSQVNLVSYNEQFF.